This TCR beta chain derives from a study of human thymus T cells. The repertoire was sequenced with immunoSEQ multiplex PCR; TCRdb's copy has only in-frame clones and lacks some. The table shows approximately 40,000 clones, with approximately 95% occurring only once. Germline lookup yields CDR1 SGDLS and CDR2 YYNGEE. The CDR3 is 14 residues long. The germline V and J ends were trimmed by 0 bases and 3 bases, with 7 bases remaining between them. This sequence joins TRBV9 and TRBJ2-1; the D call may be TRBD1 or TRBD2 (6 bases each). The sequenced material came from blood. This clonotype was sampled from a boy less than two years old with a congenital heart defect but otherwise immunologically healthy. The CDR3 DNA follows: TGTGCCAGCAGCGTAGAGGGGGGCTACAATGAGCAGTTCTTC. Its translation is CASSVEGGYNEQFF.